This T cell receptor (beta chain) was observed in a study of CD8 T cells in ankylosing spondylitis (dated by TCRdb to 2017 to 2019). For context, the study as a whole: The study profiled T cell receptor beta repertoires in healthy donors and ankylosing spondylitis patients to find disease-linked TCR variants. The full study cohort was made up of roughly 25 ankylosing spondylitis patients and 108 healthy donors. Peripheral blood was sampled, and synovial fluid was also collected from ankylosing spondylitis patients. Overall results and qualifications from the work: The disease-linked clones showed a CD8+ phenotype and occurred at relatively low frequencies in peripheral blood. A TCR beta motif of several highly homologous amino acid variants appeared characteristic of blood from ankylosing spondylitis patients. Some motif variants were previously reported in synovial fluid and blood of reactive arthritis patients, suggesting common disease-initiation mechanisms. The disease-linked clones were reported as significantly enriched in matched synovial fluid samples from ankylosing spondylitis patients.

On this clonotype: The antigen it binds to is not known. Base qualities are not recorded, but no much larger clone differs from it by a single base.

Sequenced using an Illumina HiSeq 2500. TCR beta libraries were prepared by quantitative 5'-RACE with molecular barcodes. The published analysis was carried out like this. Disease-linked TCR variants were identified with a new computational method built on a probabilistic model of VDJ rearrangement. Through fastp at Q25 and MiXCR, TCRdb rebuilt clones from the public reads, retaining in-frame beta chains. Duplicate CDR3 protein sequences are folded into a single record with the most common DNA and genes. What appears here as the V and J calls and clone size reflects TCRdb's work, not the paper's. This sample lists 270,000 or so distinct CDR3 sequences; over 15% were detected once. Of the sample, roughly 34% is held by the ten largest clones. The CDR3 measures 15 amino acids from cysteine to phenylalanine. Left in the record is the CDR3 DNA by itself, 45 bases read in frame from the first base. V and J lose 5 bases and 8 bases, and a span of 18 bases separates them. Sequences SGHVS (CDR1) and FQNEAQ (CDR2) are obtained from the germline V gene.

The sample was blood, either unsorted or a sorted T cell fraction (not recorded which). The sequence links TRBV7-8 to TRBJ2-2; no D gene call is confident. The origin of this receptor is a male donor with ankylosing spondylitis or in good health (not recorded which). The CDR3 sequence is CASSHLGGWAGELFF. The base sequence is TGTGCCAGCAGCCACCTGGGCGGTTGGGCAGGGGAGCTGTTTTTT.